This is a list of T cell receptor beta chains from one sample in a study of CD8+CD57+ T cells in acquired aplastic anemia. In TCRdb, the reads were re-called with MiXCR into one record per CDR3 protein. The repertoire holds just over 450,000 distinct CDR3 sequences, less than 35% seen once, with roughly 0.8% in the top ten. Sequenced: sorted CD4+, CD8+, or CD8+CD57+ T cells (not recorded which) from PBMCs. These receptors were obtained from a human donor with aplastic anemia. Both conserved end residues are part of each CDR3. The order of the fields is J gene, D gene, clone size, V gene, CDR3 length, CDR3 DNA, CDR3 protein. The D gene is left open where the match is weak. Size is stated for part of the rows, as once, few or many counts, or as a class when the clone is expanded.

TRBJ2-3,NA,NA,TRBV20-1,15,TGCAGTGCTAGAGAGGGGGCGTCCAATTCAGATACGCAGTATTTT,CSAREGASNSDTQYF
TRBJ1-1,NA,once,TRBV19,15,TGTGCCAGTAGAAGACAGCCAACCATGAACACTGAAGCTTTCTTT,CASRRQPTMNTEAFF
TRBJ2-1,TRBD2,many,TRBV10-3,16,TGTGCCATCAGTGAGGGAAGCGGGGGCTACTACAATGAGCAGTTCTTC,CAISEGSGGYYNEQFF
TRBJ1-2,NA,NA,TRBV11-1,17,TGTGCCAGCAGCGCCAACCGGAACAGGGATCTGGCCGATGGCTACACCTTC,CASSANRNRDLADGYTF
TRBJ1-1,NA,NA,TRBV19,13,TGTGCCAGTAGTATACCCGCGTCCACTGAAGCTTTCTTT,CASSIPASTEAFF
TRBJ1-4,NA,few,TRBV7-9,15,TGTGCCAGCAGCTTAGACCCAGGGGCGTATGAAAAACTGTTTTTT,CASSLDPGAYEKLFF
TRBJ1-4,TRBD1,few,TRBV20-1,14,TGCAGTGCAAGACAGGGGGCATCCGATGAAAAACTGTTTTTT,CSARQGASDEKLFF
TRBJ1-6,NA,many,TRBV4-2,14,TGTGCCAGCAGCCTCCACAGGCTTAATTCACCCCTCCACTTT,CASSLHRLNSPLHF
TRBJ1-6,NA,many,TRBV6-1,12,TGTGCCAGCAGTCCGACGGGTTCACCCCTCCACTTT,CASSPTGSPLHF
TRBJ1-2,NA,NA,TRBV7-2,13,TGTGCCAGCAGTTATCTATACACCTATGGCTACGCCTTC,CASSYLYTYGYAF
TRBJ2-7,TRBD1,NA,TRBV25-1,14,TGTGCCAGCCGCCCCGGGACAGGGGGCCACGAGCAGTACTTC,CASRPGTGGHEQYF
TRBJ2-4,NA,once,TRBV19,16,TGTGCCAGTGGTATAGTGGGGGATGGTGGCAAAAACATTCAGTACTTC,CASGIVGDGGKNIQYF
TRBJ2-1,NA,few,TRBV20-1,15,TGCAGTGCTACCCGGACCCCTTATGGATACAATGAGCAGTTCTTC,CSATRTPYGYNEQFF
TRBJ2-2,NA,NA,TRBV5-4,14,TGTGCCAGCAGCATGACAGGGAACACCGGGGAGCTGTTTTTT,CASSMTGNTGELFF
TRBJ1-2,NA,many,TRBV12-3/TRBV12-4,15,TGTGCCAGCAGTTTGACTCTACTGGCATCGGGGGGCTACACCTTC,CASSLTLLASGGYTF
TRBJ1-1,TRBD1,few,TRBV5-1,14,TGCGCCAGCAGTTTACCGACAGGGGGCACTGAAGCTTTCTTT,CASSLPTGGTEAFF
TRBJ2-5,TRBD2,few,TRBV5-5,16,TGTGCCAGCATAGGAAGACTAGCGGGTTGGGGAGAGACCCAGTACTTC,CASIGRLAGWGETQYF
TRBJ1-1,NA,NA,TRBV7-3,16,TGTGCCAGCAGCCCCCAGCCTGGGACCCGGGACACTGAAGCTTTCTTT,CASSPQPGTRDTEAFF
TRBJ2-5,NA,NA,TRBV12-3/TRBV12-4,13,TGTGCCAGCAGTTTCGTGAGTTTGGAGACCCAGTACTTC,CASSFVSLETQYF
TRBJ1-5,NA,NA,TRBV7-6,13,TGTGCCAGCGGCAGGAGCGACAATCAGCCCCAGCATTTT,CASGRSDNQPQHF
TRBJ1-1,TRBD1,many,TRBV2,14,TGTGCCAGCATTTCGGACAGGGGGACCACTGAAGCTTTCTTT,CASISDRGTTEAFF
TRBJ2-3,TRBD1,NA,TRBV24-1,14,TGTGCCACCAGTTTCTGGGACAGACAAGATACGCAGTATTTT,CATSFWDRQDTQYF
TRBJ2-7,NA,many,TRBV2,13,TGTGCCAGCAGGAGCAGGGTTTTACACGAGCAGTACTTC,CASRSRVLHEQYF
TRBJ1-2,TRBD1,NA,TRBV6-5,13,TGTGCCAGCAGTTTGACAGGGCTTGTTGGCTACACCTTC,CASSLTGLVGYTF
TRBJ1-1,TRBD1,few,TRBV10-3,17,TGTGCCAGCAGATGGGGACCGGGACAGGGGTTGGACACTGAAGCTTTCTTT,CASRWGPGQGLDTEAFF
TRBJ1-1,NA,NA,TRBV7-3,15,TGTGCCAGCAGCTTTATTCCCAGGGCGGACACTGAAGCTTTCTTT,CASSFIPRADTEAFF
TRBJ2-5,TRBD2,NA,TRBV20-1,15,TGCAGTGCTCCCAAGACTAGCGGGGACCCAGAGACCCAGTACTTC,CSAPKTSGDPETQYF
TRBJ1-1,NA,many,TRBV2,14,TGTGCCAGCAGGGATGAAAAGATGAACACTGAAGCTTTCTTT,CASRDEKMNTEAFF